One sample yielded the 9 T cell receptor beta chains listed below, sequenced in a study of blood T cell repertoires in COVID-19. Sequenced by immunoSEQ multiplex PCR; TCRdb stores in-frame clones only, minus some. The data show around 270,000 clones, with less than 90% seen just once and 1.5% held by the top ten. Sequencing input: peripheral blood. The receptors were sampled from a woman in her thirties or forties who had recovered from COVID-19.

The gene calls are TRBV7-9 and TRBJ1-2; possibly TRBD1 for D (6 bases). Germline V gives CDR1 SEHNR, CDR2 FQNEAQ (reference sequence). CDR3 length: 12 amino acids. The V end lost 5 bases, the J end lost 6 bases, and 10 bases lay between the germline ends. Written as DNA, the CDR3 is TGTGCCAGCAGCCCACAGGGAAATGGCTACACCTTC. The encoded protein is CASSPQGNGYTF.

The CDR3 region has the DNA TGCGCCAGCAGCCAAGGAACAGGGGTGGTTGAAAAACTGTTTTTT. It translates to CASSQGTGVVEKLFF. The V and J genes are TRBV4-1 and TRBJ1-4; 7 bases line up with TRBD1. Losses at the gene ends were 1 base for V and 7 bases for J; bases not matched to a gene: 6. CDR3 size: 15 residues. The germline V gene encodes CDR1 MGHRA and CDR2 YSYEKL.

J is TRBJ1-2 and V is TRBV6-5; D is possibly TRBD1 (5 bases). The CDR3 is 13 amino acids. Per germline, CDR1 MNHEY and CDR2 SVGAGI. V was pared by 5 bases and J by 4 bases, with 11 bases between. In DNA form, the CDR3 reads TGTGCCAGCAGTAACCAGGGCGGCTATGGCTACACCTTC. The encoded protein is CASSNQGGYGYTF.

This chain uses TRBV2 with TRBJ2-7; possibly TRBD1 for D (7 bases). The CDR3 consists of 14 residues. Between the trimmed V and J ends, which lost 7 bases and 3 bases, there was a span of 16 bases. Germline assignment: CDR1 SNHLY and CDR2 FYNNEI. CDR3 sequence: CASTSNRGGYEQYF. CDR3 nucleotides: TGTGCCAGCACTTCCAACAGGGGAGGCTACGAGCAGTACTTC.

The chain joins TRBV19 to TRBJ1-4; D call uncertain. Germline lookup yields CDR1 LNHDA and CDR2 SQIVND (reference sequence). V was shortened by 10 bases and J by 7 bases, with 25 bases between the two germline ends. CDR3 length equals 16 residues. CDR3 sequence (DNA): TGTGCCACCCAAGCCGCCGGGATGGCCGGGAGTGAAAAACTGTTTTTT. It encodes CATQAAGMAGSEKLFF.

In this sample, this clone turned up a few times. This sample includes further DNA sequences coding for the same CDR3. This chain joins TRBV20-1 and TRBJ2-5; the D is unclear. From germline, CDR1 is DFQATT and CDR2 SNEGSKA (reference sequence). V lost 6 bases and J lost 3, with 5 bases in between. CDR3 length: 10 amino acids. For the CDR3, the DNA is TGCAGTGCAAACAAAGAGACCCAGTACTTC. Protein: CSANKETQYF.

The J gene is TRBJ2-7, the V gene TRBV7-6, with D unresolved. CDR1 SGHVS and CDR2 FNYEAQ come from the germline V gene. Trimming shortened V by 6 bases and J by 0 bases, and 12 bases separated the two germline ends. The CDR3 sequence is 14 residues long. CDR3 coding DNA: TGTGCCAGCAGTCGAACACAGATCTCCTACGAGCAGTACTTC. Protein: CASSRTQISYEQYF.

CDR3: CATSRGHGYTF. CDR3 bases: TGTGCCACCAGCAGGGGCCATGGCTACACCTTC. The V gene is TRBV15, the J gene TRBJ1-2; D is uncertain. CDR1 LNHNV and CDR2 YYDKDF come from the germline V gene (reference sequence). This CDR3 region has 11 residues. The ends were cut back, 3 bases at V and 6 bases at J, with 5 bases in the middle.

J is TRBJ1-4 and V is TRBV7-2, with D maybe TRBD1 (6 bases). Trimming pared 5 bases from V and 4 bases from J, leaving 17 bases between. CDR1 SGHTA and CDR2 FQGNSA come from the germline V gene. This CDR3 spans 16 amino acids. Here the CDR3 reads CASSHPQGRLNEKLFF. CDR3 nucleotide sequence: TGTGCCAGCAGCCACCCACAGGGAAGGCTTAATGAAAAACTGTTTTTT. Full variable domain (remainder filled in from reference TRBV7-2 and TRBJ1-4): GAGVSQSPSNKVTEKGKDVELRCDPISGHTALYWYRQSLGQGLEFLIYFQGNSAPDKSGLPSDRFSAERTGGSVSTLTIQRTQQEDSAVYLCASSHPQGRLNEKLFFGSGTQLSVL.